The source of this TCR beta chain is a study of CD8 T cells in ankylosing spondylitis. Study results and limitations: Blood from ankylosing spondylitis patients appeared to carry a characteristic roughly eight-variant TCR beta motif. There were earlier reports of some motif variants in reactive arthritis synovial fluid and blood. Peripheral blood samples showed relatively rare disease-linked clones, and these clones were CD8+. Matched synovial fluid from ankylosing spondylitis patients was reported to be enriched for disease-linked clones.

This clonotype was detected a few times. The antigen is not known. Making the TCR beta libraries involved quantitative 5'-RACE with molecular barcodes. TCRdb re-analysed the 5' RACE reads in MiXCR, keeping a single row per CDR3 protein. Counted here are about 210,000 distinct CDR3 sequences, around 6.6% occurring once; the ten biggest clones make up around 14%. The CDR3 consists of 14 residues. V lost 2 bases to trimming and J lost 6 bases, with 12 bases between them. Germline CDR1 reads MNHEY; CDR2 reads SMNVEV (reference sequence). The sequence was collected from a male donor with ankylosing spondylitis. The sample comprised blood, either unsorted or a sorted T cell fraction (not recorded which). V usage is TRBV27 and J usage is TRBJ2-3; no definite D call. The DNA of the CDR3 is TGTGCCAGCAGTTTAGTCGGTGGTAGGGATACGCAGTATTTT. Translation gives CASSLVGGRDTQYF.